The entry below gives a single T cell receptor beta chain sequence along with its context. This specimen comes from a study of T-cell reconstitution after alpha-beta-depleted transplantation in children. A library of TCRbeta sequences, prepared with unique molecular identifiers, was generated. TCRdb called the PCR reads again in MiXCR, with one record for every CDR3 protein. This sample has hundreds of thousands of distinct CDR3 sequences, with roughly 17% found just once. This CDR3 region has 17 residues. From germline, CDR1 is SGHRS and CDR2 YFSETQ. The V and J ends lost 4 bases and 5 bases respectively, with 21 bases between them.

This specimen was PBMCs from the stem cell graft donor, taken from the stem cell graft. The chain carries TRBV5-1 and TRBJ2-2; D possibly uses TRBD1 or TRBD2 (5 bases each). The receptor comes from a human donor who donated a stem cell graft to a child with acute myeloid leukemia. The CDR3 loop reads CASSPLGEGEWTGELFF. CDR3 nucleotide sequence: TGCGCCAGCAGCCCCCTCGGGGAAGGGGAGTGGACCGGGGAGCTGTTTTTT.